This T cell receptor beta chain derives from a study of blood T cells in healthy people across ages. Study results and caveats: TCR beta diversity per million T cells fell roughly linearly with age.

Through a sample-barcoded 5' primer and a J-beta primer mix, a second PCR was run for about 6 to 12 cycles. TCRdb re-analysed the 5' RACE reads in MiXCR, keeping a single row per CDR3 protein. This sample has 500,000 to 700,000 distinct CDR3 sequences, with approximately 30% found just once. Donor samples were obtained from healthy Caucasian individuals from Russia, aged 6 to 90. This clonotype was seen at least ten times. What it recognizes is unknown. This clonotype was obtained from a woman older than 75 in good health. Sequenced material: blood.

The CDR3: CASSPTSGGYNEQFF. DNA for the CDR3: TGTGCCAGCTCACCTACTAGCGGGGGCTACAATGAGCAGTTCTTC. V usage is TRBV18 and J usage is TRBJ2-1; TRBD2 aligns across 11 bases. V lost 3 bases to trimming and J lost 3 bases; unmatched junction nucleotides: 1. The germline V gene encodes CDR1 KGHSH and CDR2 LQKENI. The CDR3 is made up of 15 amino acids.